A single count supports the clone carrying this T cell receptor beta chain. CDR1 and CDR2 from the germline V gene are LGHDT and YNNKEL (reference sequence). Trimming took 1 base from V and 7 from J, leaving 7 bases between them. This CDR3 has 12 amino acids. These data are taken from a study of blood T cell repertoires in COVID-19. Across the study: T cells, B-cell-depleted T cells, or PBMCs provided the cDNA or gDNA that served as material.

In the original workflow: Nucleated cell number was recorded as an estimate derived from reference gene primer amplification. TCRdb's copy holds only in-frame clones and misses some; the assay was immunoSEQ multiplex PCR. D and trimming come from the DNA, and the V and J calls and clone size come from that table. The sample includes about 63,000 clones, around 90% of them seen just once. The clonotype originates from a human donor in a cohort sampled during active COVID-19. What was sequenced was peripheral blood. V and J are TRBV3-1 (or the pseudogene TRBV3-2) and TRBJ1-2, with D maybe TRBD1 (5 bases). The chain's CDR3 is CASSQARVGYTF. CDR3 sequence (DNA): TGTGCCAGCAGCCAAGCCAGGGTTGGCTACACCTTC.